The 16 T cell receptor beta chains given below trace back to one sample, sequenced in a study of blood T cell repertoires in COVID-19. The repertoire was sequenced with immunoSEQ multiplex PCR; TCRdb's copy has only in-frame clones and lacks some. The sample shows hundreds of thousands of clones, approximately 90% of them seen only once. What was sequenced was PBMCs or T cells enriched from blood (not recorded which). The receptor set was obtained from a man aged 40-50 years who had recovered from COVID-19.

The chain combines TRBV4-3 with TRBJ2-1; weak D call: TRBD1 (6 bases). The V gene's germline CDR1 is LGHNA and CDR2 YSLEER. The V end was cut by 0 bases, the J end by 8 bases, with 8 bases between. CDR3 length: 13 amino acids. The CDR3 nucleotides are TGCGCCAGCAGCCAAGAACAGGGTCATGAGCAGTTCTTC. The encoded protein is CASSQEQGHEQFF.

The V gene is TRBV12-5, the J gene TRBJ2-3; TRBD2 matches 14 bases. Germline CDR1 and CDR2: LGHNT and FRNRAP. The V and J ends lost 1 base and 4 bases, in that order; junction bases with no gene match: 10. This CDR3 is built from 19 residues. CDR3 amino acids: CASGLALGTSGGYPDTQYF. CDR3 coding DNA: TGTGCTAGTGGTTTGGCCCTAGGGACTAGCGGGGGATACCCAGATACGCAGTATTTT. Full variable domain (rest looked up from reference TRBV12-5 and TRBJ2-3): DARVTQTPRHKVTEMGQEVTMRCQPILGHNTVFWYRQTMMQGLELLAYFRNRAPLDDSGMPKDRFSAEMPDATLATLKIQPSEPRDSAVYFCASGLALGTSGGYPDTQYFGPGTRLTVL.

J is TRBJ2-2 and V is TRBV7-3; 9 positions match TRBD2. Trimming cost V 8 bases and J 0 bases; bases outside gene matches: 4. The CDR3 loop spans 15 amino acids. Germline lookup yields CDR1 SGHTA and CDR2 FQGTGA. CDR3 region: CASAPSGANTGELFF. The CDR3 nucleotides read TGTGCCAGCGCTCCTAGCGGGGCGAACACCGGGGAGCTGTTTTTT.

The V gene is TRBV7-3, the J gene TRBJ2-2, with 7 bases that match TRBD2. Trimming took 4 bases from V and 0 from J; bases not matched to a gene: 5. Germline CDR1 SGHTA, CDR2 FQGTGA. The CDR3 loop spans 16 amino acids. The CDR3 spells CASSSRRGANTGELFF. In nucleotides, the CDR3 is TGTGCCAGCAGCTCCCGCCGGGGGGCGAACACCGGGGAGCTGTTTTTT.

This sequence joins TRBV5-4 and TRBJ1-6, with D possibly TRBD1 on 5 matching bases. This CDR3 has 16 residues. Trimming removed 5 bases from V and 0 bases from J, with 12 bases in between. CDR1 and CDR2 (germline): SGHNT, YYREEE (reference sequence). CDR3 in amino acids: CASSMRGGSYNSPLHF. CDR3 bases: TGTGCCAGCAGTATGCGCGGGGGCTCCTATAATTCACCCCTCCACTTT. Together with reference TRBV5-4 and TRBJ1-6, the CDR3 gives the full variable domain: ETGVTQSPTHLIKTRGQQVTLRCSSQSGHNTVSWYQQALGQGPQFIFQYYREEENGRGNFPPRFSGLQFPNYSSELNVNALELDDSALYLCASSMRGGSYNSPLHFGNGTRLTVT.

The rearrangement joins TRBV19 to TRBJ2-5; the D gene is possibly TRBD2 (7 bases). The CDR3 extends over 14 amino acids. Germline V gene sequence: CDR1 LNHDA, CDR2 SQIVND (reference sequence). Trimming took off 3 bases at V and 4 bases at J, with 12 bases between the two ends. Written as DNA, the CDR3 is TGTGCCAGTAGTATTAGTGCGGGGGCAGAGACCCAGTACTTC. This gives the protein CASSISAGAETQYF.

This sequence joins TRBV4-2 and TRBJ2-3; 11 bases line up with TRBD2. Germline CDR1 reads LGHNA; CDR2 reads YNFKEQ. The CDR3 is 18 residues long. The V and J ends lost 0 bases and 4 bases, in that order; junction bases with no gene match: 9. CDR3 nucleotides: TGTGCCAGCAGCCAAGAAATTACTAGCGGGAGTTCCGCAGATACGCAGTATTTT. Residues: CASSQEITSGSSADTQYF.

The V call is TRBV28, the J call TRBJ2-1; maybe TRBD2 (5 bases). Germline lookup yields CDR1 MDHEN and CDR2 SYDVKM. Deletions cut 8 bases from V and 7 bases from J, with 15 bases between. The CDR3 sequence is 13 residues long. CDR3 amino acids: CASGSVSFNEQFF. The CDR3 nucleotides are TGTGCCAGCGGGAGCGTTAGTTTTAATGAGCAGTTCTTC.

The V and J genes are TRBV19 and TRBJ2-7; the D is unclear. V gave up 5 bases and J gave up 0 bases, with 11 bases separating them. The CDR3 sequence is 14 residues long. Per germline, CDR1 LNHDA and CDR2 SQIVND (reference sequence). The CDR3 bases are TGTGCCAGTAGTTTCACAGACGGCTCCTACGAGCAGTACTTC. It codes for CASSFTDGSYEQYF.

The V and J genes are TRBV29-1 and TRBJ1-1, with D uncertain. CDR1 is SQVTM, CDR2 ANQGSEA, per germline. Between the trimmed V and J ends, which lost 3 bases and 7 bases, there was a span of 9 bases. The CDR3 runs 11 residues. CDR3 loop: CSVDPGFEAFF. The CDR3 DNA reads as TGCAGCGTTGACCCCGGGTTTGAAGCTTTCTTT.

V is TRBV11-2 and J is TRBJ2-1; 9 bases are shared with TRBD1. Germline V lookup: CDR1 SGHAT, CDR2 FQNNGV. The CDR3 extends over 15 amino acids. V was pared by 5 bases and J by 3 bases, with 5 bases of the junction left unmatched. The CDR3 region is CASSQTGGRYNEQFF. CDR3 sequence (DNA): TGTGCCAGCAGCCAGACAGGGGGTCGCTACAATGAGCAGTTCTTC.

The chain employs TRBV5-1 and TRBJ2-3; no clear D gene. V gave up 0 bases and J gave up 2 bases, with 7 bases separating them. The CDR3 runs 14 residues. Germline CDR1 reads SGHRS; CDR2 reads YFSETQ. CDR3 bases: TGCGCCAGCAGCTTGGACAGCCTCACAGATACGCAGTATTTT. It yields the protein CASSLDSLTDTQYF.

The chain uses TRBV6-5 and TRBJ2-1; 8 bases align to TRBD2. V shed 8 bases, J shed 10 bases, and the junction held 13 bases outside the gene matches. CDR1 is MNHEY and CDR2 is SVGAGI in the germline V gene. The CDR3 runs to 14 residues. DNA for the CDR3: TGTGCCAGCTGCGGGGGGCGCCTCGGGTCAGAGCAGTTCTTC. Its translation is CASCGGRLGSEQFF.

This CDR3 is CASSPAGGYTF. Written as DNA, the CDR3 is TGTGCCAGCAGCCCAGCGGGGGGCTACACCTTC. V usage is TRBV7-2 and J usage is TRBJ1-2, with D unclear. V lost 5 bases, J lost 8 bases, and 9 bases lay in between. Germline assignment: CDR1 SGHTA and CDR2 FQGNSA. The CDR3 totals 11 residues. Full variable domain (remainder filled in from reference TRBV7-2 and TRBJ1-2): GAGVSQSPSNKVTEKGKDVELRCDPISGHTALYWYRQSLGQGLEFLIYFQGNSAPDKSGLPSDRFSAERTGGSVSTLTIQRTQQEDSAVYLCASSPAGGYTFGSGTRLTVV.

The chain carries TRBV6-2 or TRBV6-3 and TRBJ1-2; 11 bases agree with TRBD1. The CDR3 is made up of 16 amino acids. V shed 5 bases, J shed 6 bases, and the junction held 11 bases outside the gene matches. Germline V gene data show CDR1 as MNHEY and CDR2 as SVGEGT. Written as DNA, the CDR3 is TGTGCCAGCAGTCGGACAGGGGGCGCCCTGGGAGATGGCTACACCTTC. Translated, it gives CASSRTGGALGDGYTF.

The gene calls are TRBV2 and TRBJ1-4; 8 bases match TRBD1. This CDR3 contains 14 residues. V was clipped by 7 bases and J by 7 bases; unmatched bases: 8. Per the germline V gene, CDR1 is SNHLY and CDR2 is FYNNEI. The CDR3 region is CASNTDRGGEKLFF. CDR3 DNA: TGTGCCAGCAATACCGACAGGGGAGGTGAAAAACTGTTTTTT.